The rows below give T cell receptor beta chains drawn from one sample of a study of cytomegalovirus exposure and HLA in healthy donors. The table came from immunoSEQ multiplex PCR; TCRdb's copy has only in-frame clones and leaves some out. The table has about 180,000 clones, about four fifths seen once. The source material was PBMCs. Receptors originate from a young woman in good health and CMV-seronegative. CDR3s include the opening cysteine and the closing phenylalanine or tryptophan. The order of the fields is V gene, D gene, clone size, J gene, CDR3 DNA, CDR3 protein. D genes are given only for firm matches. Clone size appears in some rows only: once, few, many, or a class for an expanded clone.

v_call: TRBV5-1
d_call: -
clone_size: -
j_call: TRBJ1-1
cdr3_nt: TGCGCCAGCAGCTTGGGAGTCGGTGTTCTGTCCACTGAAGCTTTCTTT
cdr3_aa: CASSLGVGVLSTEAFF

v_call: TRBV6-6
d_call: TRBD1
clone_size: few
j_call: TRBJ2-3
cdr3_nt: TGTGCCGGACAGGGTTTGGGCACAGATACGCAGTATTTT
cdr3_aa: CAGQGLGTDTQYF

v_call: TRBV5-1
d_call: TRBD2
clone_size: -
j_call: TRBJ2-7
cdr3_nt: TGCGCCAGCAGCCCCAGGGGCGGGGGGTCCTCCTACGAGCAGTACTTC
cdr3_aa: CASSPRGGGSSYEQYF

v_call: TRBV30
d_call: -
clone_size: -
j_call: TRBJ1-5
cdr3_nt: TGTGCCTGGTCTCCGGGACACGGGGATCAGCCCCAGCATTTT
cdr3_aa: CAWSPGHGDQPQHF

v_call: TRBV6-5
d_call: TRBD2
clone_size: -
j_call: TRBJ2-5
cdr3_nt: TGTGCCAGCAGGCCCTCCGGGGGGGGCGAGACCCAGTACTTC
cdr3_aa: CASRPSGGGETQYF

v_call: TRBV11-2
d_call: -
clone_size: -
j_call: TRBJ2-7
cdr3_nt: TGTGCCAGCAGCCATTCCTCCTACGAGCAGTACTTC
cdr3_aa: CASSHSSYEQYF

v_call: TRBV30
d_call: -
clone_size: -
j_call: TRBJ1-1
cdr3_nt: TGTGCCTGCACGAAGGAGTTGAACACTGAAGCTTTCTTT
cdr3_aa: CACTKELNTEAFF

v_call: TRBV7-9
d_call: -
clone_size: -
j_call: TRBJ1-1
cdr3_nt: TGTGCCAGCAGCCCCTTGCGCGAAGCTTTCTTT
cdr3_aa: CASSPLREAFF

v_call: TRBV4-2
d_call: -
clone_size: few
j_call: TRBJ2-2
cdr3_nt: TGTGCCAGCAGCCAAGTACAGGGAAACACCGGGGAGCTGTTTTTT
cdr3_aa: CASSQVQGNTGELFF

v_call: TRBV7-9
d_call: -
clone_size: -
j_call: TRBJ1-6
cdr3_nt: -
cdr3_aa: CASSFGPGGLHF

v_call: TRBV10-2
d_call: -
clone_size: -
j_call: TRBJ1-2
cdr3_nt: TGCGCCAGCAGTGAAATGGGGGGATGGGGCTATGGCTACACCTTC
cdr3_aa: CASSEMGGWGYGYTF

v_call: TRBV6-6
d_call: -
clone_size: -
j_call: TRBJ2-7
cdr3_nt: TGTGCCAGCCAAATCTACTCAGGGGCCTACGAGCAGTACTTC
cdr3_aa: CASQIYSGAYEQYF

v_call: TRBV6-5
d_call: -
clone_size: -
j_call: TRBJ1-3
cdr3_nt: TGTGCCAGCAGTTACTCGGACAGCACTGGAAACACCATATATTTT
cdr3_aa: CASSYSDSTGNTIYF

v_call: TRBV2
d_call: TRBD2
clone_size: -
j_call: TRBJ2-4
cdr3_nt: TGTGCCAGCAGGGCCGCGGGAGGCAAAAACATTCAGTACTTC
cdr3_aa: CASRAAGGKNIQYF

v_call: TRBV30
d_call: -
clone_size: few
j_call: TRBJ1-1
cdr3_nt: TGTGCCTGGAGTGTATGGGGGCCAGACACTGAAGCTTTCTTT
cdr3_aa: CAWSVWGPDTEAFF

v_call: TRBV27
d_call: -
clone_size: -
j_call: TRBJ1-1
cdr3_nt: TGTGCCAGCAACCTAGGGGGGGGAAGGGGCACTGAAGCTTTCTTT
cdr3_aa: CASNLGGGRGTEAFF

v_call: TRBV29-1
d_call: -
clone_size: few
j_call: TRBJ1-1
cdr3_nt: TGCAGCGTTGATGCTGGCATCCAGGGGACTGAAGCTTTCTTT
cdr3_aa: CSVDAGIQGTEAFF

v_call: TRBV18
d_call: TRBD1
clone_size: -
j_call: TRBJ1-4
cdr3_nt: TGTGCCAGCTCACCGTTCCGGGACAGGGGAACTAATGAAAAACTGTTTTTT
cdr3_aa: CASSPFRDRGTNEKLFF

v_call: TRBV7-9
d_call: -
clone_size: -
j_call: TRBJ2-1
cdr3_nt: TGTGCCAGCAGCTTAGAGCTGGGTGCGGGGTTCTTC
cdr3_aa: CASSLELGAGFF

v_call: TRBV7-6
d_call: -
clone_size: -
j_call: TRBJ2-2
cdr3_nt: TGTGCCAGCTCCGAAGCAGGGGGGCGGACGGGGGAGCTGTTTTTT
cdr3_aa: CASSEAGGRTGELFF

v_call: TRBV10-2
d_call: TRBD1
clone_size: -
j_call: TRBJ1-2
cdr3_nt: TGCGCCAGCAGTCAGTCCGGGACAGGCTACGGCTACACCTTC
cdr3_aa: CASSQSGTGYGYTF

v_call: TRBV5-1
d_call: -
clone_size: -
j_call: TRBJ1-1
cdr3_nt: TGCGCCAGCAGCTTCGACAGGAACACTGAAGCTTTCTTT
cdr3_aa: CASSFDRNTEAFF

v_call: TRBV6-5
d_call: TRBD2
clone_size: -
j_call: TRBJ2-1
cdr3_nt: TGTGCCAGCAGTGGACCGGGACTAGGTGTCTATGAGCAGTTCTTC
cdr3_aa: CASSGPGLGVYEQFF

v_call: TRBV6-4
d_call: -
clone_size: -
j_call: TRBJ2-2
cdr3_nt: TGTGCCAGCAGTGACTCCGGGACTAACACCGGGGAGCTGTTTTTT
cdr3_aa: CASSDSGTNTGELFF

v_call: TRBV5-6
d_call: TRBD1
clone_size: -
j_call: TRBJ1-4
cdr3_nt: TGTGCCAGCAGGGAAGGGGGCGCCGGTAATGAAAAACTGTTTTTT
cdr3_aa: CASREGGAGNEKLFF

v_call: TRBV4-1
d_call: TRBD1
clone_size: -
j_call: TRBJ1-5
cdr3_nt: TGCGCCAGCAGCCATAAGACAGGGATCGACAATCAGCCCCAGCATTTT
cdr3_aa: CASSHKTGIDNQPQHF

v_call: TRBV6-6
d_call: -
clone_size: -
j_call: TRBJ1-2
cdr3_nt: TGTGCCAGCAGTTATAAACAGGGAGCTAACTATGGCTACACCTTC
cdr3_aa: CASSYKQGANYGYTF

v_call: TRBV4-1
d_call: -
clone_size: once
j_call: TRBJ1-2
cdr3_nt: TGCGCCAGCTCCCTCGGAGAGTCTAACTATGGCTACACCTTC
cdr3_aa: CASSLGESNYGYTF

v_call: TRBV5-4
d_call: -
clone_size: -
j_call: TRBJ1-6
cdr3_nt: TGTGCCAGCAGCTTGCAACCGCAGTTCACCCTCCACTTT
cdr3_aa: CASSLQPQFTLHF

v_call: TRBV30
d_call: TRBD1
clone_size: -
j_call: TRBJ1-1
cdr3_nt: TGTGCCGGGACAGGGGACCTCACTGAAGCTTTCTTT
cdr3_aa: CAGTGDLTEAFF

v_call: TRBV4-1
d_call: -
clone_size: -
j_call: TRBJ1-3
cdr3_nt: TGCGCCAGCAGTTTCTTAGGAGTCCCTGGAAACACCATATATTTT
cdr3_aa: CASSFLGVPGNTIYF

v_call: TRBV7-2
d_call: TRBD1
clone_size: -
j_call: TRBJ1-4
cdr3_nt: TGTGCCAGCAGCTTATCCGGGACAGGGGACGAAAAACTGTTTTTT
cdr3_aa: CASSLSGTGDEKLFF

v_call: TRBV6-1
d_call: -
clone_size: few
j_call: TRBJ2-1
cdr3_nt: TGTGCCAGCAGTGCGTCCTGGCGGTATGAGCAGTTCTTC
cdr3_aa: CASSASWRYEQFF

v_call: TRBV5-6
d_call: -
clone_size: -
j_call: TRBJ2-5
cdr3_nt: TGTGCCAGCAGCTTGAACAGAGTATCTATAGCCCAGTACTTC
cdr3_aa: CASSLNRVSIAQYF

v_call: TRBV5-1
d_call: TRBD2
clone_size: -
j_call: TRBJ2-1
cdr3_nt: TGCGCCAGCAGCCTGGGGACTAGCGGGGGGCGTTACAATGAGCAGTTCTTC
cdr3_aa: CASSLGTSGGRYNEQFF

v_call: TRBV18
d_call: -
clone_size: -
j_call: TRBJ1-1
cdr3_nt: TGTGCCAGCTCACCCTCAGCGACGGTGGCTTTCTTT
cdr3_aa: CASSPSATVAFF

v_call: TRBV4-2
d_call: -
clone_size: -
j_call: TRBJ2-5
cdr3_nt: TGTGCCAGCAGCACTGCTCAGGGGAAAGAGACCCAGTACTTC
cdr3_aa: CASSTAQGKETQYF

v_call: TRBV6-1
d_call: -
clone_size: -
j_call: TRBJ2-7
cdr3_nt: TGTGCCAGCAGCCTGGACACGTGGGACGAGCAGTACTTC
cdr3_aa: CASSLDTWDEQYF

v_call: TRBV7-9
d_call: -
clone_size: -
j_call: TRBJ1-2
cdr3_nt: TGTGCCAGCAGCGCCGCGGGTGGGCAGCACTACCTCTATGGCTACACCTTC
cdr3_aa: CASSAAGGQHYLYGYTF

v_call: TRBV6-6
d_call: TRBD2
clone_size: once
j_call: TRBJ2-1
cdr3_nt: TGTGCCAGCAAGGGTAGCGGGGTCTACAATGAGCAGTTCTTC
cdr3_aa: CASKGSGVYNEQFF

v_call: TRBV18
d_call: -
clone_size: -
j_call: TRBJ1-2
cdr3_nt: TGTGCCAGCTCACCACAGGAGCACTATGGCTACACCTTC
cdr3_aa: CASSPQEHYGYTF

v_call: TRBV7-3
d_call: -
clone_size: once
j_call: TRBJ1-2
cdr3_nt: TGTGCCAGCAGCCGTTCCCAGGCTAATGGCTACACCTTC
cdr3_aa: CASSRSQANGYTF

v_call: TRBV10-2
d_call: TRBD1
clone_size: -
j_call: TRBJ1-1
cdr3_nt: TGCGCCAGCGGGCAGGGGGATACTGAAGCTTTCTTT
cdr3_aa: CASGQGDTEAFF